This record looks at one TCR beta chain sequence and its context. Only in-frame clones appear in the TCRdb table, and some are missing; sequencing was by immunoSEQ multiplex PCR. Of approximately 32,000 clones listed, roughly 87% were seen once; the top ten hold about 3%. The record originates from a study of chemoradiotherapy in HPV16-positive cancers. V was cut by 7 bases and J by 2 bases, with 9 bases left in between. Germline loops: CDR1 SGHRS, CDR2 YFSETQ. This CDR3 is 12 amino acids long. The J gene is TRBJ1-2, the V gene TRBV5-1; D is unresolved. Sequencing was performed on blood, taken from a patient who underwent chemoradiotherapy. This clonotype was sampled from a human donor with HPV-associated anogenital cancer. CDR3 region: CASSRENYGYTF. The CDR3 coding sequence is TGCGCCAGCTCAAGGGAGAACTATGGCTACACCTTC.